The 24 T cell receptor beta chains reported below all come from one sample, sequenced in a study of T cell repertoires in cytomegalovirus infection. The antigens these receptors bind are not known. TCRdb re-called the reads through MiXCR, storing one row per CDR3 protein. The table shows some 590,000 distinct CDR3 sequences, with 40% occurring only once. The sequenced sample was cultured PBMCs, obtained from culture after CMV antigen stimulation. These receptors were obtained from a human donor in good health (CMV status not recorded). Some clones in this sample may be carry-over from other donors' samples.

The table lists this clonotype with a few counts. The rearrangement links TRBV7-6 to TRBJ2-7; D not certain. V lost 0 bases and J 3 bases, leaving 6 bases between the germline ends. Germline V gene lookup returns CDR1 SGHVS and CDR2 FNYEAQ. This CDR3 has 13 amino acids. CDR3 nucleotides: TGTGCCAGCAGCTTAGCAGAATACTACGAGCAGTACTTC. It is translated as CASSLAEYYEQYF.

This clonotype was recorded many times. The rearrangement joins TRBV7-2 to TRBJ2-2; TRBD1 matches 7 bases. CDR1 is SGHTA and CDR2 is FQGNSA in the germline V gene. V lost 1 base to trimming and J lost 4 bases; unmatched junction nucleotides: 6. The CDR3 is 16 residues long. The CDR3 DNA reads TGTGCCAGCAGCTTAGGACAGGGAATAGGCACCGGGGAGCTGTTTTTT. It encodes CASSLGQGIGTGELFF.

The V and J genes are TRBV28 and TRBJ1-2; D call uncertain. The CDR3 spans 14 residues. Deletions cut 7 bases from V and 6 bases from J, with 18 bases between. Germline values: CDR1 MDHEN, CDR2 SYDVKM. The DNA for the CDR3 is TGTGCCAGCAAGACCCCCCGCCGACCGGATGGCTACACCTTC. Its protein is CASKTPRRPDGYTF.

This clonotype appeared a few times. The genes are TRBV11-1 and TRBJ1-2, with TRBD1 as a possible D gene (5 bases). CDR3 length: 16 residues. The germline gives CDR1 SGHAT, CDR2 FQDESV (reference sequence). The V gene lost 5 bases and the J gene lost 2 bases, with 18 bases spanning the gap. The CDR3 coding sequence is TGTGCCAGCAGCCGCGACAGTCGACAAGCGAACTATGGCTACACCTTC. This codes for CASSRDSRQANYGYTF.

This clonotype has a handful of counts. The CDR3 loop is CASTSGTTASNQPQHF. The CDR3 DNA sequence: TGTGCCAGTACCTCCGGGACGACAGCTAGCAATCAGCCCCAGCATTTT. The chain employs TRBV19 and TRBJ1-5, with D possibly being TRBD1 (5 bases). The CDR3 loop spans 16 amino acids. The germline CDR1 and CDR2 sequences are LNHDA and SQIVND (reference sequence). Trimming pared 7 bases from V and 0 bases from J, leaving 16 bases between.

This rearrangement joins TRBV7-7 to TRBJ2-1; 8 bases align to TRBD2. This CDR3 is built from 14 residues. V was clipped by 1 base and J by 8 bases; unmatched bases: 4. In germline, CDR1 is SSHAT, CDR2 FNYEAQ (reference sequence). This CDR3 is CASSLDSSGYEQFF. In DNA, the CDR3 is TGTGCCAGCAGCTTAGATTCTAGCGGGTATGAGCAGTTCTTC.

This clonotype was recorded a few times. V usage is TRBV7-2 and J usage is TRBJ1-3, with D possibly TRBD1 on 5 matching bases. Trimming stripped 3 bases from V and 0 bases from J, with 12 bases between. Germline V gives CDR1 SGHTA, CDR2 FQGNSA. The CDR3 consists of 16 residues. CDR3 amino acids: CASSLGRVASGNTIYF. CDR3 DNA: TGTGCCAGCAGCTTGGGGCGGGTAGCCTCTGGAAACACCATATATTTT.

This sequence joins TRBV20-1 and TRBJ1-5; the D is unclear. Trimming shortened V by 2 bases and J by 7 bases, and 9 bases separated the two germline ends. Per the germline V gene, CDR1 is DFQATT and CDR2 is SNEGSKA (reference sequence). The CDR3 contains 12 residues. In nucleotides, the CDR3 is TGCAGTGCTAGACGTCAAACACAGCCCCAGCATTTT. Protein sequence: CSARRQTQPQHF.

The chain carries TRBV7-8 and TRBJ2-5, with D possibly matching TRBD2 (5 bases). The germline gives CDR1 SGHVS, CDR2 FQNEAQ. The CDR3 has 15 residues. Trimming left V 4 bases short and J 5 bases short, with 17 bases between. Here the CDR3 DNA reads TGTGCCAGCAGCTCTCTAGGAGGCCAGGAGGAGACCCAGTACTTC. Its translation: CASSSLGGQEETQYF. Full variable domain (missing parts from reference TRBV7-8 and TRBJ2-5): GAGVSQSPRYKVAKRGQDVALRCDPISGHVSLFWYQQALGQGPEFLTYFQNEAQLDKSGLPSDRFFAERPEGSVSTLKIQRTQQEDSAVYLCASSSLGGQEETQYFGPGTRLLVL.

The chain recombines TRBV6-6 with TRBJ2-2; D is ambiguous. The CDR3 runs to 13 residues. The germline CDR1 and CDR2 sequences are MNHNY and SVGAGI (reference sequence). The V gene lost 2 bases and the J gene lost 4 bases, with 5 bases spanning the gap. CDR3 protein: CASSYGSTGELFF. The CDR3 nucleotides read TGTGCCAGCAGTTACGGGTCCACCGGGGAGCTGTTTTTT.

The V and J genes are TRBV10-3 and TRBJ1-3; 8 bases align to TRBD1. Germline V gene sequence: CDR1 ENHRY, CDR2 SYGVKD. CDR3 length equals 13 residues. The trim removed 10 bases at V and 4 bases at J, leaving 6 bases unmatched. The CDR3 reads CATQRDRGNTIYF. CDR3 DNA: TGTGCCACACAACGGGACAGGGGAAACACCATATATTTT.

The rearrangement joins TRBV4-1 to TRBJ2-5; 10 nucleotides agree with TRBD2. Germline assignment: CDR1 MGHRA and CDR2 YSYEKL. The CDR3 extends over 17 amino acids. V shed 4 bases, J shed 3 bases, and the junction held 11 bases outside the gene matches. The CDR3 coding sequence is TGCGCCAGCAGCCCGGGACTAGCGTTAGAAGGGGAAGAGACCCAGTACTTC. Protein sequence: CASSPGLALEGEETQYF.

The J gene is TRBJ1-2, the V gene TRBV12-3 or TRBV12-4; a weak D match, TRBD1 (5 bases). V lost 6 bases and J 1 base, leaving 15 bases between the germline ends. The CDR3 is made up of 15 amino acids. CDR3 in DNA: TGTGCCAGCAGCCCCCCGGGGCAGTTTAACTATGGCTACACCTTC. Protein: CASSPPGQFNYGYTF.

The chain is built from TRBV5-5 and TRBJ2-5; maybe TRBD1 (5 bases). Deletions cut 0 bases from V and 4 bases from J, with 10 bases between. The CDR3 extends over 14 amino acids. Germline V gene sequence: CDR1 SGHKS, CDR2 YYEKEE (reference sequence). The CDR3 loop is CASSLVRVVETQYF. In nucleotides, the CDR3 is TGTGCCAGCAGCTTGGTCAGGGTCGTAGAGACCCAGTACTTC.

This clonotype was seen more than once but under ten times. This sequence joins TRBV6-6 and TRBJ2-7, with 7 bases matching TRBD1. After removal of 5 bases from V and 5 bases from J, the junction contained 9 bases not matched to a gene. The CDR3 is made up of 14 amino acids. CDR1 and CDR2 from the germline V gene are MNHNY and SVGAGI (reference sequence). The CDR3 loop is CASSRRQGKDEQYF. CDR3 sequence (DNA): TGTGCCAGCAGTCGACGACAGGGAAAGGACGAGCAGTACTTC.

A remark on this clonotype: With a much larger clone just one base away, this may be a read error. This chain links TRBV7-2 with TRBJ2-3, with D tentatively TRBD2 (6 bases). V dropped 6 bases and J dropped 6 bases, with 16 bases sitting between them. This CDR3 comprises 14 residues. The germline V gene encodes CDR1 SGHTA and CDR2 FQGNSA. This chain's CDR3 is CASRWGESADTQYF. The CDR3 nucleotides are TGTGCCAGCAGGTGGGGGGAGAGTGCGGATACGCAGTATTTT.

This clonotype was seen a handful of times. The rearrangement links TRBV19 to TRBJ2-7; 10 bases line up with TRBD1. Germline values: CDR1 LNHDA, CDR2 SQIVND (reference sequence). The V and J ends lost 10 bases and 4 bases, in that order; junction bases with no gene match: 7. The CDR3 has 13 amino acids. CDR3 sequence reads: CATSPGQGYEQYF. CDR3 coding DNA: TGTGCCACTTCGCCGGGACAGGGGTACGAGCAGTACTTC.

V usage is TRBV12-3 or TRBV12-4 and J usage is TRBJ1-3, with D tentatively TRBD1 (5 bases). The CDR3 is 12 amino acids. The germline V and J ends were trimmed by 4 bases and 14 bases, with 15 bases remaining between them. In nucleotides, the CDR3 is TGTGCCAGCAGTTGGACCGGGACCGCCGTATATTTT. It encodes CASSWTGTAVYF.

The V and J genes are TRBV4-2 and TRBJ2-7, with TRBD1 as a possible D gene (6 bases). The germline V gene encodes CDR1 LGHNA and CDR2 YNFKEQ. V lost 1 base and J lost 8, with 15 bases in between. The CDR3 is made up of 14 amino acids. The CDR3 is CASSQGPRGDKQYF. The CDR3 bases are TGTGCCAGCAGCCAAGGCCCTCGAGGGGACAAGCAGTACTTC.

V gene TRBV6-2 or TRBV6-3 combines with J gene TRBJ2-1; TRBD1 aligns across 10 bases. Trimming removed 4 bases from V and 6 bases from J; junction bases left unmatched: 3. This CDR3 contains 14 residues. The germline CDR1 and CDR2 sequences are MNHEY and SVGEGT. The CDR3 nucleotides read TGTGCCAGCAGTTCGGACAGGGGGGGCAATGAGCAGTTCTTC. Encoded protein: CASSSDRGGNEQFF.

In its sample, this clonotype was seen a few times. The chain carries TRBV4-3 and TRBJ1-1; weak D call: TRBD1 (5 bases). Germline assignment: CDR1 LGHNA and CDR2 YSLEER. Trimming removed 4 bases from V and 0 bases from J, with 9 bases in between. The CDR3 extends over 14 amino acids. CDR3 region: CASSPGALNTEAFF. CDR3 nucleotide sequence: TGCGCCAGCAGCCCCGGGGCCCTGAACACTGAAGCTTTCTTT.

The V call is TRBV11-2, the J call TRBJ2-5; 7 nucleotides agree with TRBD1. The CDR3 length is 14 residues. The germline V gene has CDR1 SGHAT and CDR2 FQNNGV. J was trimmed by 3 bases and V by 5 bases; bases with no gene match: 6. The CDR3 region is CASSPWTGEETQYF. CDR3 nucleotides: TGTGCCAGCAGCCCCTGGACAGGAGAAGAGACCCAGTACTTC. Using reference TRBV11-2 and TRBJ2-5 for the parts outside the CDR3, the full variable domain is EAGVAQSPRYKIIEKRQSVAFWCNPISGHATLYWYQQILGQGPKLLIQFQNNGVVDDSQLPKDRFSAERLKGVDSTLKIQPAKLEDSAVYLCASSPWTGEETQYFGPGTRLLVL.

At least ten counts were recorded for this clonotype. J is TRBJ2-4 and V is TRBV7-8, with 8 bases matching TRBD2. Germline CDR1 and CDR2: SGHVS and FQNEAQ. This CDR3 contains 15 residues. After removal of 8 bases from V and 0 bases from J, the junction contained 6 bases not matched to a gene. The CDR3 DNA is TGTGCCAGCGGGGTAGCGGGGATAGCCAAAAACATTCAGTACTTC. The encoded protein is CASGVAGIAKNIQYF. Based on the CDR3 plus reference TRBV7-8 and TRBJ2-4, the full variable domain is GAGVSQSPRYKVAKRGQDVALRCDPISGHVSLFWYQQALGQGPEFLTYFQNEAQLDKSGLPSDRFFAERPEGSVSTLKIQRTQQEDSAVYLCASGVAGIAKNIQYFGAGTRLSVL.

This chain joins TRBV20-1 and TRBJ1-2; D is possibly TRBD1 (6 bases). This CDR3 comprises 11 residues. V gave up 6 bases and J gave up 4 bases, with 9 bases separating them. Germline assignment: CDR1 DFQATT and CDR2 SNEGSKA (reference sequence). The DNA for the CDR3 is TGCAGTGCCGAACAGGGCTATGGCTACACCTTC. Translated: CSAEQGYGYTF.